This T cell receptor (beta chain) was sequenced during a study of neurological immune-mediated disorders. Findings of the study overall: Falling below healthy controls, multiple sclerosis showed the least TCR clonal expansion, while HTLV-1-associated myelopathy showed the most.

The CDR3 spans 11 residues. V was trimmed by 3 bases and J by 7 bases, leaving 6 bases between them. 5'RACE employing 10-nucleotide random UMIs yielded the cDNA. TCRdb re-called the 5' RACE reads through MiXCR, storing one row per CDR3 protein. The data show tens of thousands of distinct CDR3 sequences, over 10% seen once. This clonotype was counted at least ten times. Antigen unknown. Healthy controls were blood bank volunteers in Maryland, USA. The unsorted libraries originated from 2 million PBMCs kept at -80 C. The receptor was isolated from a man aged 60 to 75 in good health. Input material: PBMCs. The chain joins TRBV12-3 or TRBV12-4 to TRBJ1-1; D not certain. CDR3 loop: CASSLTHEAFF. CDR3 coding DNA: TGTGCCAGCAGTTTGACGCATGAAGCTTTCTTT.